A selection of T cell receptor beta chains follows, all from one sample in a study of blood T cell repertoires in COVID-19. Sequencing used immunoSEQ multiplex PCR; TCRdb keeps in-frame clones, though not all of them. The table has 30,000 to 40,000 clones, approximately 86% seen once; the top ten hold around 6.5%. Sequenced input: peripheral blood. These receptors originate from a human donor in a cohort sampled during active COVID-19. The CDR3 runs from the conserved cysteine through the conserved F or W. The order of the fields is clone size, J gene, D gene, V gene, CDR3 DNA, CDR3 protein. D genes are given only for firm matches. Clone size is not always given. Where it is, it says once, few, many or a class for expanded clones.

>NA|TRBJ2-2|NA|TRBV6-5
TGTGCCAGCACGACTGGGGGCGCGTACACCGGGGAGCTGTTTTTT
CASTTGGAYTGELFF
>NA|TRBJ2-3|NA|TRBV7-8
TGTGCCAGCAGCTTAGCGGGGGGAAGCGGCACAGATACGCAGTATTTT
CASSLAGGSGTDTQYF
>NA|TRBJ2-1|TRBD2|TRBV4-3
TGCGCCAGCAGCCAAGACCCTACTAGCGGGAGGGCCAGTGAGCAGTTCTTC
CASSQDPTSGRASEQFF
>NA|TRBJ1-5|NA|TRBV28
TGTGCCAGCAGTTTCGGGGGTGGGTGGGGGGAGCCCCAGCATTTT
CASSFGGGWGEPQHF
>few|TRBJ2-3|NA|TRBV12-5
TGTGCTAGTGGGGGCCAGGGGACGGGCGGAGATACGCAGTATTTT
CASGGQGTGGDTQYF
>NA|TRBJ2-4|TRBD2|TRBV2
TGTGCCGGACATACGGGGGGAGGGAACATTCAGTACTTC
CAGHTGGGNIQYF
>NA|TRBJ2-3|TRBD2|TRBV10-3
TGTGCCATCAGTGCGGGTAGCGGGATAAGCACAGATACGCAGTATTTT
CAISAGSGISTDTQYF
>NA|TRBJ2-5|TRBD1|TRBV19
TGTGCCAGTAGACCGGGACAGTCGTACCAAGAGACCCAGTACTTC
CASRPGQSYQETQYF
>NA|TRBJ2-3|NA|TRBV7-9
TGTGCCCGGTTGATAGCGGGCACAGATACGCAGTATTTT
CARLIAGTDTQYF
>NA|TRBJ2-1|TRBD2|TRBV11-1
TGTGCCAGCAGCTTAGACCTGGCGGGAGGGGTCTATGAGCAGTTCTTC
CASSLDLAGGVYEQFF
>NA|TRBJ2-4|TRBD2|TRBV27
TGTGCCAGCAGTAATAGCGGGGGAGGGGTAAACATTCAGTACTTC
CASSNSGGGVNIQYF
>NA|TRBJ1-5|NA|TRBV6-5
TGTGCCAGCAGCAAACAGGGTCGTAGCAATCAGCCCCAGCATTTT
CASSKQGRSNQPQHF
>NA|TRBJ1-5|NA|TRBV2
TGTGCCAGCAGAGGGGGACCCCCTCAGCCCCAGCATTTT
CASRGGPPQPQHF
>NA|TRBJ2-4|NA|TRBV6-4
TGTGCCAGCAGTGACCCTCCTAGGGGGTTCAATGGAAACATTCAGTACTTC
CASSDPPRGFNGNIQYF
>once|TRBJ2-2|TRBD1|TRBV5-4
TGTGCCAGCAGCGGGACAGGGGGTGCCACCGGGGAGCTGTTTTTT
CASSGTGGATGELFF
>NA|TRBJ2-5|TRBD2|TRBV19
TGTGCCAGTAGCCAGCGGGGGGGCAGCGAGACCCAGTACTTC
CASSQRGGSETQYF
>NA|TRBJ2-1|NA|TRBV27
TGTGCCAGCAGTTTTAGTGACTACAATGAGCAGTTCTTC
CASSFSDYNEQFF
>once|TRBJ2-7|NA|TRBV4-3
TGCGCCAGCAGCCAAGATTTGACAGACTACGAGCAGTACTTC
CASSQDLTDYEQYF
>NA|TRBJ2-7|NA|TRBV9
TGTGCCAGCAGCCGTGGAGGGGCGGAATCCTACGAGCAGTACTTC
CASSRGGAESYEQYF
>NA|TRBJ2-3|TRBD2|TRBV7-9
TGTGCCAGCAGCTTAGGTGGGGGGGACACAGATACGCAGTATTTT
CASSLGGGDTDTQYF
>NA|TRBJ2-1|TRBD2|TRBV7-9
TGTGCCAGCAGCCCGCCGGGGGGGCCATACAATGAGCAGTTCTTC
CASSPPGGPYNEQFF
>NA|TRBJ1-1|NA|TRBV4-1
TGCGCCAGCAGCCAAGACAGGGGACCGAACACTGAAGCTTTCTTT
CASSQDRGPNTEAFF
>NA|TRBJ2-1|TRBD2|TRBV7-3
TGTGCCAGCAGCCCACTAGCGGGAGTGGGAAATGAGCAGTTCTTC
CASSPLAGVGNEQFF
>NA|TRBJ2-4|TRBD1|TRBV4-1
TGCGCCAGCAGCCACACAGGACAGGAAAACATTCAGTACTTC
CASSHTGQENIQYF
>NA|TRBJ2-3|TRBD2|TRBV7-8
TGTGCCAGCAGCCGAGAGACTAGCGGGACGTCAGATACGCAGTATTTT
CASSRETSGTSDTQYF
>NA|TRBJ1-3|NA|TRBV5-4
TGTGCCAGCAGCTTGGTTGGGGCAAGCTCTGGAAACACCATATATTTT
CASSLVGASSGNTIYF
>NA|TRBJ2-7|NA|TRBV7-9
TGTGCCAGCATCATGTACCCCAGCTACGAGCAGTACTTC
CASIMYPSYEQYF
>NA|TRBJ2-5|TRBD2|TRBV3-1/TRBV3-2
TGTGCCAGCAGCCTACTATCAGCGGGAAGGACCCAGTACTTC
CASSLLSAGRTQYF
>NA|TRBJ1-5|NA|TRBV7-8
TGTGCCAGCAGCGCAGGAGGCCCCCAGCATTTT
CASSAGGPQHF
>NA|TRBJ2-5|NA|TRBV5-1
TGCGCCAGCAGCTACCAGACACAAGAGACCCAGTACTTC
CASSYQTQETQYF
>NA|TRBJ2-1|TRBD2|TRBV7-2
TGTGCCAGCGCAATCCGGGAGGGTTACAATGAGCAGTTCTTC
CASAIREGYNEQFF
>few|TRBJ1-6|TRBD1|TRBV18
TGTGCCAGCTCAGCTACAGGGGCGCATTCACCCCTCCACTTT
CASSATGAHSPLHF
>NA|TRBJ2-5|TRBD2|TRBV9
TGTGCCAGCAGCGTAGGAGGAACGGGGGGTGGACAAGAGACCCAGTACTTC
CASSVGGTGGGQETQYF
>NA|TRBJ2-1|TRBD2|TRBV7-2
TGTGCCAGCAGCTTATTAGCGGGAGCGAGGGGTTATGAGCAGTTCTTC
CASSLLAGARGYEQFF
>once|TRBJ2-7|NA|TRBV3-1/TRBV3-2
TGTGCCAGCAGCCAAGGGACAGCCGAACCGCAGTACTTC
CASSQGTAEPQYF
>few|TRBJ2-7|TRBD1|TRBV11-3
TGTGCCAGCAGCTTAGATCGACAGGGCGAGCAGTACTTC
CASSLDRQGEQYF
>NA|TRBJ2-7|NA|TRBV7-2
TGTGCCAGCAGCGTGGTGGGACAAAGCTCCTACGAGCAGTACTTC
CASSVVGQSSYEQYF
>once|TRBJ2-3|TRBD1|TRBV28
TGTGCCAGCAGTTCCCCAGGGGGCCCCGATACGCAGTATTTT
CASSSPGGPDTQYF
>NA|TRBJ1-2|TRBD1|TRBV5-5
TGTGCCAGCAGCTTGGTCCAGGGGGAAGTTTATGGCTACACCTTC
CASSLVQGEVYGYTF
>few|TRBJ2-1|NA|TRBV3-1/TRBV3-2
TGTGCCAGCAGCCAAGAAGTCAGGGCTAGGGGCAATGAGCAGTTCTTC
CASSQEVRARGNEQFF
>NA|TRBJ1-4|NA|TRBV15
TGTGCCACCAGGCCCCCAGGGCTCACAACTAATGAAAAACTGTTTTTT
CATRPPGLTTNEKLFF
>NA|TRBJ2-1|NA|TRBV9
TGTGCCAGCAGCCCAAACCCCGGGCGGGGTCCTTTCTACAATGAGCAGTTCTTC
CASSPNPGRGPFYNEQFF
>NA|TRBJ2-1|NA|TRBV6-2/TRBV6-3
TGTGCCAGCAGCCCCCTAGCAAGTGAGCAGTTCTTC
CASSPLASEQFF
>NA|TRBJ2-5|NA|TRBV7-2
TGTGCCAGCAGCGCCTTAGGGGCGGTCCAAGAGACCCAGTACTTC
CASSALGAVQETQYF
>NA|TRBJ2-1|TRBD2|TRBV5-6
TGTGCCAGCAGCTTCGTTCCTAGCGGGAGGGGTGAGCAGTTCTTC
CASSFVPSGRGEQFF
>NA|TRBJ2-3|TRBD2|TRBV7-2
TGTGCCAGCAGCTTCTCGGGCGGGGCGGGAGCAGATACGCAGTATTTT
CASSFSGGAGADTQYF
>NA|TRBJ2-1|TRBD2|TRBV2
TGTGCCAGCAGTGACTTAGCGGGGGGGCGGGGCAATGAGCAGTTCTTC
CASSDLAGGRGNEQFF
>NA|TRBJ2-3|TRBD1|TRBV9
TGTGCCAGCAGCGTAGTTTTAGGGGGGACAGGGGAAGATACGCAGTATTTT
CASSVVLGGTGEDTQYF